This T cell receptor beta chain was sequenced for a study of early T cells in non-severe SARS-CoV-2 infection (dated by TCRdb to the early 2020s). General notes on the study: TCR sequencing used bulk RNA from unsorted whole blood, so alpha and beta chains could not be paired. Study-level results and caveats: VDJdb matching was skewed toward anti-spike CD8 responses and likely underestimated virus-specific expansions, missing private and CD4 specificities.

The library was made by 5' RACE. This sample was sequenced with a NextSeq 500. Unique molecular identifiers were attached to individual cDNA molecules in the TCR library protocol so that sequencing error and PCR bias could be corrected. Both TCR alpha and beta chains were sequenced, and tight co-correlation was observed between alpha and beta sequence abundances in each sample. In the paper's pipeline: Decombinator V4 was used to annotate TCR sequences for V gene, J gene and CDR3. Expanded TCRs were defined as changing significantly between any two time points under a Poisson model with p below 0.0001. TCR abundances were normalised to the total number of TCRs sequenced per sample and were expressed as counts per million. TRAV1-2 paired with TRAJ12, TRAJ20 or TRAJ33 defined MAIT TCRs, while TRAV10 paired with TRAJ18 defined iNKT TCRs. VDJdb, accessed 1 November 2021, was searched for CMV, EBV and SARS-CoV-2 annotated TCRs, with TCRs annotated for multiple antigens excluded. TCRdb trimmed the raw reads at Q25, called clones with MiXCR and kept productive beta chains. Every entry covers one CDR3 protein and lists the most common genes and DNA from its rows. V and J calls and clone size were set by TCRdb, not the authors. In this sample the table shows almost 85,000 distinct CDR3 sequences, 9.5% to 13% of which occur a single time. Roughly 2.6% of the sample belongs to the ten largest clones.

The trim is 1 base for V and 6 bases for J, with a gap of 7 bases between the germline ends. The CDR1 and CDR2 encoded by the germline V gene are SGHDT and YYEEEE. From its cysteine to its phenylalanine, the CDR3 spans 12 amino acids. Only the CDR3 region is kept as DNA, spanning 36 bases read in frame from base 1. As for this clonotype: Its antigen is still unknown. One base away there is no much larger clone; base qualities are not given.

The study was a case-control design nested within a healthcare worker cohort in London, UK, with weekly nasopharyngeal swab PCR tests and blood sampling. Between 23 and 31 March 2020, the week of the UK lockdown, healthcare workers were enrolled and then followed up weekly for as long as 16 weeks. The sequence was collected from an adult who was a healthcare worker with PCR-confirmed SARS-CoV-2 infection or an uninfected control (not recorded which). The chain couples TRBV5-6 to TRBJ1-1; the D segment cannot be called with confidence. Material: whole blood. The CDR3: CASSLYEAEAFF. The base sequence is TGTGCCAGCAGCTTGTACGAGGCTGAAGCTTTCTTT.